This T cell receptor (beta chain) was recorded in a study of cytomegalovirus exposure and HLA in healthy donors. The study's findings and limits: For most TCR beta V segments, an earlier analysis put the productive rate at about 90% or about 30% of the time.

Only one count was recorded for this clone. Its matching antigen is unknown. The CDR3 is made up of 13 amino acids. CDR1 is MNHEY, CDR2 SVGAGI, per germline. V was pared by 6 bases and J by 4 bases, with 5 bases of the junction left unmatched. PCR primers comprised 60 Vbeta and 13 Jbeta primers. TCRdb's copy holds only in-frame clones and misses some; the assay was immunoSEQ multiplex PCR. The sample shows some 120,000 clones, approximately 80% of them seen only once. The sample consisted of PBMCs. The V and J genes are TRBV6-5 and TRBJ1-1, with 7 bases lining up with TRBD1. This receptor was obtained from a man in his forties or fifties in good health and CMV-seronegative. CDR3 region: CASSRGQLTEAFF. The CDR3 region has the DNA TGTGCCAGCAGCCGGGGACAGCTCACTGAAGCTTTCTTT.